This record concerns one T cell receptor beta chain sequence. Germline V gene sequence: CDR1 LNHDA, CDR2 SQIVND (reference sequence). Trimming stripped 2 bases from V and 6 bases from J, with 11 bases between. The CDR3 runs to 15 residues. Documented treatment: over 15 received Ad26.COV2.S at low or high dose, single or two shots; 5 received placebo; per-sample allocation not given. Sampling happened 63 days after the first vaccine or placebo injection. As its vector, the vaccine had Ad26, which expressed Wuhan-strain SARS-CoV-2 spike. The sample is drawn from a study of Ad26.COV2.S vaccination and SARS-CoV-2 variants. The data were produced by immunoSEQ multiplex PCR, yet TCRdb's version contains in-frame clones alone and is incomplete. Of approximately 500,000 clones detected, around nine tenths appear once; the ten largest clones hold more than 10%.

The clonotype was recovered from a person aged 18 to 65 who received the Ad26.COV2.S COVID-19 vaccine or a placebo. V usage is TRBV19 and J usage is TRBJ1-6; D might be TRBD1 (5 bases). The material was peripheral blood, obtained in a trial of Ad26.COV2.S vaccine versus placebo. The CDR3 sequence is CASSISGTSNSPLHF. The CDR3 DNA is TGTGCCAGTAGTATATCCGGGACGAGTAATTCACCCCTCCACTTT.